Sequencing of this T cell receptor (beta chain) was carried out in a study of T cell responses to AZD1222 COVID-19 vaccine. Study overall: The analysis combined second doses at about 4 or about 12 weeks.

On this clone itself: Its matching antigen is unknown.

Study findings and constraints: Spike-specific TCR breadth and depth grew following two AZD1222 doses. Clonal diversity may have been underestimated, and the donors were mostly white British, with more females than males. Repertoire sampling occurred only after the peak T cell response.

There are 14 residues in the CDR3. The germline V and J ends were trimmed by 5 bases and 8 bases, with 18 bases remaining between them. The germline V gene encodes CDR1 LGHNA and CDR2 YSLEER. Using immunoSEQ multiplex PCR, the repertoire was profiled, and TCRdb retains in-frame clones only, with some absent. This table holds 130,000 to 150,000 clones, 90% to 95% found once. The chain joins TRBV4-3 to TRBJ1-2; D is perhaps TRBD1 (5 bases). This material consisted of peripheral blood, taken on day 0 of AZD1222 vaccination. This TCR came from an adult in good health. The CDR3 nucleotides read TGCGCCAGCAGCAGGGGTCTTACTATAGGAGGCTACACCTTC. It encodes CASSRGLTIGGYTF.